This is a list of T cell receptor beta chains from one sample in a study of blood T cell repertoires in COVID-19. TCRdb keeps only in-frame clones here, not all; method: immunoSEQ multiplex PCR. There are 35,000 to 50,000 clones in the sample; roughly 83% occur only once, and around 24% lies in the top ten. Specimen: peripheral blood. These receptors were collected from a human donor with acute or convalescent COVID-19. The donor label of this sample is uncertain. The CDR3 runs from the conserved cysteine through the conserved F or W. The D gene is left open where the match is weak. A row's size may be missing; if present it is once, few, many or a size class.

abundance: -; j_gene: TRBJ1-5; v_gene: TRBV3-1/TRBV3-2; d_gene: -; CDR3aa: CASSQSLGGGLQPQHF; CDR3nt: TGTGCCAGCAGCCAATCGCTCGGGGGAGGCCTTCAGCCCCAGCATTTT
abundance: once; j_gene: TRBJ1-5; v_gene: TRBV5-5; d_gene: -; CDR3aa: CASSLGYGNQPQHF; CDR3nt: TGTGCCAGCAGCTTGGGTTATGGCAATCAGCCCCAGCATTTT
abundance: few; j_gene: TRBJ1-2; v_gene: TRBV3-1/TRBV3-2; d_gene: -; CDR3aa: CASSSVNYGYTF; CDR3nt: TGTGCCAGCAGCTCGGTTAACTATGGCTACACCTTC
abundance: -; j_gene: TRBJ2-5; v_gene: TRBV28; d_gene: -; CDR3aa: CASRGNQETQYF; CDR3nt: TGTGCCAGCAGGGGCAACCAAGAGACCCAGTACTTC
abundance: -; j_gene: TRBJ2-3; v_gene: TRBV7-8; d_gene: TRBD1; CDR3aa: CASSATGVDTQYF; CDR3nt: TGTGCCAGCAGCGCTACAGGGGTGGATACGCAGTATTTT
abundance: -; j_gene: TRBJ2-7; v_gene: TRBV29-1; d_gene: TRBD2; CDR3aa: CSVEEARGTSGRAYEQYF; CDR3nt: TGCAGCGTTGAAGAGGCCCGGGGGACTAGCGGGAGGGCATACGAGCAGTACTTC
abundance: -; j_gene: TRBJ1-2; v_gene: TRBV19; d_gene: TRBD1; CDR3aa: CASSVRSVGQGTNYGYTF; CDR3nt: TGTGCCAGTAGTGTCCGCTCTGTGGGACAGGGGACTAACTATGGCTACACCTTC
abundance: -; j_gene: TRBJ2-2; v_gene: TRBV19; d_gene: TRBD2; CDR3aa: CASSIPGGAGTGELFF; CDR3nt: TGTGCCAGTAGTATCCCCGGGGGGGCTGGCACCGGGGAGCTGTTTTTT
abundance: -; j_gene: TRBJ1-2; v_gene: TRBV6-1; d_gene: -; CDR3aa: CASSEVWGDDGYTF; CDR3nt: TGTGCCAGCAGTGAAGTGTGGGGGGATGATGGCTACACCTTC
abundance: -; j_gene: TRBJ2-3; v_gene: TRBV29-1; d_gene: -; CDR3aa: CSSRRASTDTQYF; CDR3nt: TGCAGCTCACGCAGGGCTAGCACAGATACGCAGTATTTT
abundance: -; j_gene: TRBJ2-7; v_gene: TRBV2; d_gene: TRBD2; CDR3aa: CASSEIGGRTGYEQYF; CDR3nt: TGTGCCAGCAGTGAAATAGGCGGGAGAACTGGCTACGAGCAGTACTTC
abundance: -; j_gene: TRBJ1-6; v_gene: TRBV5-4; d_gene: TRBD1; CDR3aa: CASSPGQGAASPLHF; CDR3nt: TGTGCCAGCAGCCCGGGACAGGGGGCAGCTTCACCCCTCCACTTT
abundance: few; j_gene: TRBJ1-4; v_gene: TRBV27; d_gene: -; CDR3aa: CASSSLGGDNEKLFF; CDR3nt: TGTGCCAGCAGTTCCCTTGGCGGGGATAATGAAAAACTGTTTTTT
abundance: -; j_gene: TRBJ1-1; v_gene: TRBV14; d_gene: -; CDR3aa: CASSQGKQLNTEAFF; CDR3nt: TGTGCCAGCAGCCAAGGGAAACAGTTGAACACTGAAGCTTTCTTT
abundance: once; j_gene: TRBJ2-7; v_gene: TRBV5-1; d_gene: TRBD1; CDR3aa: CASSSGQGLEVQYF; CDR3nt: TGCGCCAGCAGCTCTGGACAGGGTCTTGAAGTGCAGTACTTC
abundance: once; j_gene: TRBJ1-1; v_gene: TRBV28; d_gene: TRBD1; CDR3aa: CASSLPGQVNTEAFF; CDR3nt: TGTGCCAGCAGTTTACCGGGACAGGTGAACACTGAAGCTTTCTTT
abundance: -; j_gene: TRBJ2-7; v_gene: TRBV6-6; d_gene: -; CDR3aa: CASSYWTIGAYEQYF; CDR3nt: TGTGCCAGCAGTTACTGGACCATAGGGGCCTACGAGCAGTACTTC
abundance: -; j_gene: TRBJ1-2; v_gene: TRBV7-9; d_gene: TRBD1; CDR3aa: CASSPQGALGYGYTF; CDR3nt: TGTGCCAGCAGCCCGCAGGGGGCGTTAGGCTATGGCTACACCTTC
abundance: -; j_gene: TRBJ1-5; v_gene: TRBV28; d_gene: TRBD1; CDR3aa: CASSSPRTGTQQPQHF; CDR3nt: TGTGCCAGCAGTTCTCCAAGGACAGGGACACAGCAGCCCCAGCATTTT
abundance: -; j_gene: TRBJ1-5; v_gene: TRBV7-8; d_gene: -; CDR3aa: CASSLAGWRQPQHF; CDR3nt: TGTGCCAGCAGCTTAGCAGGGTGGAGGCAGCCCCAGCATTTT
abundance: -; j_gene: TRBJ1-1; v_gene: TRBV6-1; d_gene: -; CDR3aa: CASSEASWEAFF; CDR3nt: TGTGCCAGCAGTGAAGCAAGCTGGGAAGCTTTCTTT
abundance: -; j_gene: TRBJ2-7; v_gene: TRBV4-2; d_gene: TRBD2; CDR3aa: CASSQGVVRTSGRSYEQYF; CDR3nt: TGTGCCAGCAGCCAAGGGGTTGTTCGGACTAGCGGAAGATCCTACGAGCAGTACTTC
abundance: -; j_gene: TRBJ1-5; v_gene: TRBV28; d_gene: -; CDR3aa: CASSTRTGQPQHF; CDR3nt: TGTGCCAGCAGTACGCGGACTGGGCAGCCCCAGCATTTT
abundance: -; j_gene: TRBJ1-1; v_gene: TRBV9; d_gene: TRBD1; CDR3aa: CASSVGGTGVENTEAFF; CDR3nt: TGTGCCAGCAGCGTAGGGGGGACAGGGGTCGAGAACACTGAAGCTTTCTTT
abundance: -; j_gene: TRBJ2-1; v_gene: TRBV1; d_gene: -; CDR3aa: CTSSQGGRATDNEQFF; CDR3nt: TGCACCAGCAGCCAAGGAGGGAGGGCCACAGACAATGAGCAGTTCTTC
abundance: -; j_gene: TRBJ1-5; v_gene: TRBV10-3; d_gene: TRBD1; CDR3aa: CAIRGGTGDQPQHF; CDR3nt: TGTGCCATCAGGGGCGGGACAGGGGATCAGCCCCAGCATTTT
abundance: -; j_gene: TRBJ2-2; v_gene: TRBV11-2; d_gene: TRBD2; CDR3aa: CASSLGGIAGTGELFF; CDR3nt: TGTGCCAGCAGCTTAGGAGGTATAGCGGGCACCGGGGAGCTGTTTTTT
abundance: -; j_gene: TRBJ2-2; v_gene: TRBV2; d_gene: TRBD2; CDR3aa: CASTMAGGDTGELFF; CDR3nt: TGTGCCAGCACCATGGCGGGAGGGGACACCGGGGAGCTGTTTTTT
abundance: -; j_gene: TRBJ1-2; v_gene: TRBV27; d_gene: TRBD1; CDR3aa: CASSLIWGQGFYGYTF; CDR3nt: TGTGCCAGCAGTTTAATTTGGGGACAGGGCTTTTATGGCTACACCTTC
abundance: -; j_gene: TRBJ2-5; v_gene: TRBV27; d_gene: TRBD2; CDR3aa: CASSLSTSGSLGGTQYF; CDR3nt: TGTGCCAGCAGTTTATCTACTAGCGGGAGTCTAGGTGGGACCCAGTACTTC
abundance: -; j_gene: TRBJ2-5; v_gene: TRBV10-3; d_gene: -; CDR3aa: CAIRDRAKETQYF; CDR3nt: TGTGCCATCAGGGACAGAGCTAAAGAGACCCAGTACTTC